The 17 T cell receptor beta chains reported below all come from one sample, sequenced in a study of blood T cell repertoires in COVID-19. Sequencing used immunoSEQ multiplex PCR; TCRdb keeps in-frame clones, though not all of them. The profile shows some 150,000 clones, about 82% of them singletons. Sequenced material: PBMCs or T cells enriched from blood (not recorded which). The receptors originated from a woman aged 40 to 50 who had recovered from COVID-19.

The chain has TRBV2 and TRBJ1-2; TRBD1 matches at 9 bases. With 7 bases clipped from V and 10 bases from J, the junction kept 13 bases outside the gene matches. This CDR3 comprises 14 residues. The germline V gene encodes CDR1 SNHLY and CDR2 FYNNEI. The CDR3 here is CASTDRGDSSSYTF. As DNA, the CDR3 is TGTGCCAGCACCGACAGGGGGGATTCTAGCTCCTACACCTTC.

V and J are TRBV3-1 (or the pseudogene TRBV3-2) and TRBJ2-4, with D perhaps matching TRBD2 (5 bases). This CDR3 region has 15 residues. The V end was cut by 1 base, the J end by 6 bases, with 13 bases between. Germline V gives CDR1 LGHDT, CDR2 YNNKEL (reference sequence). The CDR3 here is CASSQVSGTINIQYF. The CDR3 nucleotides read TGTGCCAGCAGCCAAGTAAGCGGTACGATAAACATTCAGTACTTC.

This chain uses TRBV2 with TRBJ2-7; 7 positions match TRBD1. J gave up 0 bases and V 6 bases, and 5 bases lay outside the gene matches. Germline CDR1 reads SNHLY; CDR2 reads FYNNEI. CDR3 length: 14 residues. CDR3 nucleotide sequence: TGTGCCAGCAGGAAGGACAGGAGCTCCTACGAGCAGTACTTC. Translated: CASRKDRSSYEQYF. Combining the CDR3 with reference TRBV2 and TRBJ2-7 gives the whole variable domain EPEVTQTPSHQVTQMGQEVILRCVPISNHLYFYWYRQILGQKVEFLVSFYNNEISEKSEIFDDQFSVERPDGSNFTLKIRSTKLEDSAMYFCASRKDRSSYEQYFGPGTRLTVT.

The rearrangement joins TRBV7-9 to TRBJ2-5, with TRBD2 matching 7 bases. The length of the CDR3 is 15 residues. V trimming: 2 bases; J trimming: 2 bases; junction bases outside the gene matches: 5. From germline, CDR1 is SEHNR and CDR2 FQNEAQ (reference sequence). CDR3 nucleotides: TGTGCCAGCAGCTTACTTCTAGCGGCACAAGAGACCCAGTACTTC. This encodes CASSLLLAAQETQYF.

The chain recombines TRBV11-2 with TRBJ2-5; possibly TRBD2 for D (5 bases). This CDR3 contains 13 residues. Germline CDR1 is SGHAT and CDR2 is FQNNGV. V was cut by 2 bases and J by 4 bases, with 8 bases left in between. The CDR3 DNA is TGTGCCAGCAGCTTAAACGGGATAGAGACCCAGTACTTC. This translates into CASSLNGIETQYF.

The V call is TRBV3-1 (or the pseudogene TRBV3-2), the J call TRBJ2-3; D remains unclear. V lost 2 bases, J lost 5 bases, and 14 bases lay in between. The CDR3 length is 15 residues. Looked up from germline, CDR1 is LGHDT and CDR2 is YNNKEL (reference sequence). The CDR3 sequence is CASSQSTPSGDTQYF. Written as DNA, the CDR3 is TGTGCCAGCAGCCAATCGACCCCTTCGGGAGATACGCAGTATTTT.

The J gene is TRBJ1-1, the V gene TRBV10-1, with 11 nucleotides matching TRBD1. Germline values: CDR1 WNHNN, CDR2 SYGVQD (reference sequence). V dropped 6 bases and J dropped 4; count of bases not matched to a gene: 7. The CDR3 has 15 residues. CDR3 residues: CASRRTGGGSTEAFF. CDR3 DNA: TGCGCCAGCAGGCGGACAGGGGGCGGGAGCACTGAAGCTTTCTTT.

J is TRBJ2-3 and V is TRBV29-1, with 8 bases fitting TRBD1. V lost 0 bases and J lost 4; bases outside the gene matches: 3. CDR3 length: 14 residues. The germline V gene encodes CDR1 SQVTM and CDR2 ANQGSEA. CDR3 DNA: TGCAGCGTTGAAGATCAGGGGGCGCCAGATACGCAGTATTTT. Translation gives CSVEDQGAPDTQYF.

The chain joins TRBV18 to TRBJ1-3; D might be TRBD1 (6 bases). The germline V gene has CDR1 KGHSH and CDR2 LQKENI. The ends were cut back, 2 bases at V and 0 bases at J, with 20 bases in the middle. The CDR3 covers 19 residues. CDR3 sequence: CASSPVGAGARTSGNTIYF. The CDR3, as DNA: TGTGCCAGCTCACCAGTCGGTGCAGGGGCCAGGACCTCTGGAAACACCATATATTTT.

The chain combines TRBV2 with TRBJ2-6; no clear D. The germline V and J ends were trimmed by 4 bases and 1 base, with 11 bases remaining between them. The CDR3 loop spans 16 amino acids. Per germline, CDR1 SNHLY and CDR2 FYNNEI. As DNA, the CDR3 is TGTGCCAGCAGTGGGTCGACACCTTCTGGGGCCAACGTCCTGACTTTC. Translating gives CASSGSTPSGANVLTF.

The rearrangement uses TRBV27 and TRBJ1-5; D might be TRBD1 (5 bases). V was pared by 5 bases and J by 7 bases, with 18 bases between. This CDR3 is 15 amino acids long. Germline V gene lookup returns CDR1 MNHEY and CDR2 SMNVEV (reference sequence). CDR3 DNA: TGTGCCAGCAGTCCCGTCGGGGGGGGTGTCCAGCCCCAGCATTTT. Its protein is CASSPVGGGVQPQHF.

This clone was picked up a small number of times. The same CDR3 can be traced to other DNA sequences in this sample. This chain uses TRBV9 with TRBJ2-3, with 10 nucleotides matching TRBD2. The CDR3 totals 16 residues. Looked up from germline, CDR1 is SGDLS and CDR2 is YYNGEE. Trimming removed 3 bases from V and 0 bases from J; junction bases left unmatched: 4. The CDR3 spells CASSGTSGVSTDTQYF. The CDR3 nucleotides read TGTGCCAGCAGCGGCACTAGCGGGGTTAGCACAGATACGCAGTATTTT.

The count of this clone is one. The V call is TRBV6-5, the J call TRBJ1-2; 8 bases map to TRBD1. CDR1 and CDR2 (germline): MNHEY, SVGAGI. V was pared by 6 bases and J by 7 bases, with 7 bases of the junction left unmatched. This CDR3 has 13 amino acids. The CDR3 nucleotides are TGTGCCAGCAGCCGGACAGGGTATGGTGGCTACACCTTC. Encoded protein: CASSRTGYGGYTF.

The chain couples TRBV30 to TRBJ2-5, with TRBD2 identical over 7 bases. Trimming removed 0 bases from V and 5 bases from J; junction bases left unmatched: 6. CDR3 size: 14 residues. Germline V gene data show CDR1 as GTSNPN and CDR2 as SVGIG (reference sequence). This CDR3 reads CAWSVMGGGETQYF. The CDR3 coding sequence is TGTGCCTGGAGTGTTATGGGGGGGGGTGAGACCCAGTACTTC.

About this clone itself: Other DNA variants within this sample encode the same CDR3. The CDR3 sequence: CASSLGQGDQPQHF. CDR3 nucleotide sequence: TGCGCCAGCAGCTTGGGTCAGGGGGATCAGCCCCAGCATTTT. V and J are TRBV5-1 and TRBJ1-5; 7 bases fit TRBD1. Unmatched junction bases numbered 2, after V lost 0 bases and J lost 5 bases. The CDR3 length is 14 residues. In germline, CDR1 is SGHRS, CDR2 YFSETQ.

About this clone: This may be a read error: a much more frequent sequence differs by one nucleotide. The chain employs TRBV30 and TRBJ1-1, with D possibly being TRBD1 (6 bases). The germline V gene has CDR1 GTSNPN and CDR2 SVGIG (reference sequence). The CDR3 is made up of 12 amino acids. This CDR3 reads CTWSTGRTEAFF. Here the CDR3 DNA reads TGTACCTGGAGTACAGGGAGAACTGAAGCTTTCTTT.

The chain couples TRBV4-1 to TRBJ2-7, with 7 nucleotides matching TRBD1. Germline values: CDR1 MGHRA, CDR2 YSYEKL. Germline trimming cut 3 bases from V and 4 bases from J; bases unmatched to any gene: 3. CDR3 length equals 13 residues. The chain's CDR3 is CASSQGDRYEQYF. The CDR3, as DNA: TGCGCCAGCAGCCAGGGGGACAGATACGAGCAGTACTTC.